The TCR beta chain described here comes from a study of blood T cells in healthy people across ages. Through a sample-barcoded 5' primer and a J-beta primer mix, a second PCR was run for 7 to 11 cycles. TCRdb redid the calling of the 5' RACE reads with MiXCR, one entry per CDR3 protein. The sample carries over 1.5 million distinct CDR3 sequences, roughly 49% recorded once. Study-wide results and caveats: Diversity was higher, and naive CD4+ cells more numerous, in long-lived donors than in aged donors.

Every donor contributed about 10 milliliters of peripheral blood by blood draw. Germline V CDR1 and CDR2: MDHEN, SYDVKM. The CDR3 totals 14 residues. V lost 5 bases, J lost 6 bases, and 17 bases lay in between. A remark on this clonotype: The antigen remains unidentified.

The sequencing input was blood. The clonotype was recovered from a woman aged 40 to 50 in good health. This chain links TRBV28 with TRBJ2-7, with D perhaps matching TRBD1 (6 bases). The CDR3 reads CASSPPGTSVEQYF. As DNA, the CDR3 is TGTGCCAGCAGTCCACCCGGGACATCGGTCGAGCAGTACTTC.